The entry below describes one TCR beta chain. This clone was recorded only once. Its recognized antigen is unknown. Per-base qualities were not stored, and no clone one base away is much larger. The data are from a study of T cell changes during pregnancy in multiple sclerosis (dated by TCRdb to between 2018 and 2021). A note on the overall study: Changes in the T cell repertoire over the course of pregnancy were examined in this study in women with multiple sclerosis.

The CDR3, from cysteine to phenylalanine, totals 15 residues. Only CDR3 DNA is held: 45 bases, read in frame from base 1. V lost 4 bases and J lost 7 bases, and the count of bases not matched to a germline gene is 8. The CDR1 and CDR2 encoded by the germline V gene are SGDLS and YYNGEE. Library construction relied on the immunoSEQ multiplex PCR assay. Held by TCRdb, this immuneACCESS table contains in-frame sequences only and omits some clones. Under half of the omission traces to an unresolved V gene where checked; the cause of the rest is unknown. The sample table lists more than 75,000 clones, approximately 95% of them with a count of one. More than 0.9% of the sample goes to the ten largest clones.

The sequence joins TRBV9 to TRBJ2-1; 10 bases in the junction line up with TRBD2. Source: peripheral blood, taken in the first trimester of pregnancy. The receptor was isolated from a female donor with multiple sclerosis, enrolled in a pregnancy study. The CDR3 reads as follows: CASSPRGLAWNEQFF. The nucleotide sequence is TGTGCCAGCAGCCCACGGGGACTAGCGTGGAATGAGCAGTTCTTC.